These 15 T cell receptor beta chains came from one sample sequenced in a study of T cell repertoires in cytomegalovirus infection. TCRdb independently ran MiXCR on the reads; one entry per CDR3 protein. The table lists 630,000 or so distinct CDR3 sequences, roughly a quarter of them singletons. Sequencing used CD8+ T cells from PBMCs. These receptors all stem from a human donor in good health (CMV status not recorded). Some clones in this sample may be carry-over from other donors' samples.

This clonotype has just a few counts. This chain connects TRBV5-5 to TRBJ1-1, with 8 bases matching TRBD1. The V and J ends lost 3 bases and 3 bases, in that order; junction bases with no gene match: 10. The CDR3 has 16 amino acids. Germline CDR1 and CDR2: SGHKS and YYEKEE (reference sequence). CDR3 sequence (DNA): TGTGCCAGCAGCTGGACAGGGAGAACGGCGGACACTGAAGCTTTCTTT. Its translation: CASSWTGRTADTEAFF.

This clonotype was recorded at least ten times. CDR3 nucleotides: TGTGCCAGCAGTTTAAACAGGTTAAGTCAGCCCCAGCATTTT. Translation: CASSLNRLSQPQHF. The rearrangement links TRBV28 to TRBJ1-5; D perhaps matches TRBD1 (5 bases). Deletions cut 2 bases from V and 6 bases from J, with 11 bases between. Germline lookup yields CDR1 MDHEN and CDR2 SYDVKM. This CDR3 is built from 14 residues.

This clonotype was seen repeatedly, ten times or more. The chain is built from TRBV4-1 and TRBJ2-2, with 8 bases matching TRBD2. Germline lookup yields CDR1 MGHRA and CDR2 YSYEKL. V lost 1 base, J lost 3 bases, and 10 bases stayed unmatched. The CDR3 runs 18 residues. The CDR3 sequence: CASSQADGGAIDTGELFF. In nucleotides, the CDR3 is TGCGCCAGCAGCCAAGCCGACGGGGGGGCCATTGACACCGGGGAGCTGTTTTTT.

This clonotype was observed at least ten times. The genes are TRBV28 and TRBJ2-3; unclear D gene. In germline, CDR1 is MDHEN, CDR2 SYDVKM. Trimming pared 6 bases from V and 4 bases from J, leaving 8 bases between. The CDR3 length is 12 residues. The CDR3: CASSLTADTQYF. CDR3 coding DNA: TGTGCCAGCAGCTTAACAGCAGATACGCAGTATTTT.

The V and J genes are TRBV20-1 and TRBJ2-7; D is unclear. Germline-derived CDR1 and CDR2 are DFQATT and SNEGSKA (reference sequence). The CDR3 is 11 residues long. The V end was cut by 2 bases, the J end by 3 bases, with 5 bases between. The CDR3 bases are TGCAGTGCTAGAATGCTCTACGAGCAGTACTTC. It specifies CSARMLYEQYF.

The gene calls are TRBV7-9 and TRBJ1-5, with D maybe TRBD1 (6 bases). Germline lookup yields CDR1 SEHNR and CDR2 FQNEAQ (reference sequence). V was clipped by 1 base and J by 1 base, with 11 bases between them. The CDR3 covers 16 residues. Here the CDR3 DNA reads TGTGCCAGCAGCTTAGGGGGACATGACAGCAATCAGCCCCAGCATTTT. Protein: CASSLGGHDSNQPQHF.

The rearrangement links TRBV4-2 to TRBJ2-5; weak D call: TRBD2 (6 bases). With 3 bases removed from V and 7 bases from J, the gap between germline ends came to 18 bases. The CDR3 extends over 15 amino acids. Looked up from germline, CDR1 is LGHNA and CDR2 is YNFKEQ. The CDR3 sequence: CASSHLTGTSATQYF. The CDR3 DNA sequence: TGTGCCAGCAGCCACCTAACCGGGACTTCGGCGACCCAGTACTTC.

The sample holds a few counts of this clonotype. V and J are TRBV28 and TRBJ1-1; D is perhaps TRBD1 (5 bases). V was pared by 6 bases and J by 3 bases, with 20 bases between. There are 16 residues in the CDR3. The germline CDR1 and CDR2 sequences are MDHEN and SYDVKM. The CDR3 reads CASRPIPSGLYTEAFF. The DNA of the CDR3 is TGTGCCAGCAGACCTATTCCTTCGGGGCTCTACACTGAAGCTTTCTTT.

The chain joins TRBV5-4 to TRBJ2-1; 9 bases are shared with TRBD2. J was trimmed by 1 base and V by 5 bases; bases with no gene match: 4. Germline values: CDR1 SGHNT, CDR2 YYREEE (reference sequence). The CDR3 loop spans 15 amino acids. CDR3 sequence reads: CASRGAGGSYNEQFF. CDR3 bases: TGTGCCAGCAGGGGGGCGGGGGGGTCCTACAATGAGCAGTTCTTC. Complete variable domain (other parts from reference TRBV5-4 and TRBJ2-1): ETGVTQSPTHLIKTRGQQVTLRCSSQSGHNTVSWYQQALGQGPQFIFQYYREEENGRGNFPPRFSGLQFPNYSSELNVNALELDDSALYLCASRGAGGSYNEQFFGPGTRLTVL.

In its sample, this clonotype was seen a few times. The rearrangement joins TRBV14 to TRBJ2-5, with D possibly called TRBD1 or TRBD2 (6 bases each). Germline V lookup: CDR1 SGHDN, CDR2 FVKESK. V lost 1 base, J lost 2 bases, and 11 bases lay in between. There are 15 residues in the CDR3. In DNA, the CDR3 is TGTGCCAGCAGCCAAGTAGGGGGGCTACAAGAGACCCAGTACTTC. Protein: CASSQVGGLQETQYF.

This clonotype was recorded at least ten times. The rearrangement joins TRBV7-6 to TRBJ2-5; 8 positions agree with TRBD2. This CDR3 contains 14 residues. V was pared by 3 bases and J by 5 bases, with 5 bases of the junction left unmatched. CDR1 SGHVS and CDR2 FNYEAQ come from the germline V gene. DNA for the CDR3: TGTGCCAGCAGCTTCATAGCGGGACGGGAGACCCAGTACTTC. Amino acids: CASSFIAGRETQYF.

Note on this clonotype: This may stem from a read error, because a much larger clone lies one nucleotide away. Because the CDR3 is missing its conserved closing phenylalanine or tryptophan, this is likely a read error. CDR3 residues: CASSLLPGTSAGELFL. The CDR3 DNA reads TGTGCCAGCAGTTTATTACCCGGGACTAGCGCCGGGGAGCTGTTTCTT. The rearrangement joins TRBV27 to TRBJ2-2, with TRBD2 identical over 10 bases. Germline V gives CDR1 MNHEY, CDR2 SMNVEV (reference sequence). The V and J ends lost 1 base and 6 bases, in that order; junction bases with no gene match: 5. The CDR3 is made up of 16 amino acids.

In the case of this clonotype: A much larger clone lies a single base off, so this may be a read error. V and J are TRBV27 and TRBJ2-7; 7 positions agree with TRBD1. This CDR3 is built from 15 residues. Germline V CDR1 and CDR2: MNHEY, SMNVEV (reference sequence). The CDR3 DNA reads as TGTGTCAGCAGTTCCCCCTCACAGGGGACCTACGAGCAGTACTTC. This translates into CVSSSPSQGTYEQYF.

The rearrangement joins TRBV7-9 to TRBJ1-2; D gene ambiguous. V was clipped by 5 bases and J by 8 bases, with 12 bases between them. The germline CDR1 and CDR2 sequences are SEHNR and FQNEAQ (reference sequence). The CDR3 spans 12 residues. The CDR3 is CASSEDNWGYTF. The CDR3 nucleotides read TGTGCCAGCAGCGAAGACAATTGGGGCTACACCTTC. Combining the CDR3 with reference TRBV7-9 and TRBJ1-2 gives the whole variable domain DTGVSQNPRHKITKRGQNVTFRCDPISEHNRLYWYRQTLGQGPEFLTYFQNEAQLEKSRLLSDRFSAERPKGSFSTLEIQRTEQGDSAMYLCASSEDNWGYTFGSGTRLTVV.

This chain links TRBV29-1 with TRBJ2-5; D perhaps matches TRBD2 (6 bases). The CDR3 is made up of 15 amino acids. V was shortened by 2 bases and J by 7 bases, with 20 bases between the two germline ends. The germline gives CDR1 SQVTM, CDR2 ANQGSEA. The CDR3 region has the DNA TGCAGCGTTGAAAACCTCGGGACTCCTAAAGGGACCCAGTACTTC. It yields the protein CSVENLGTPKGTQYF. The whole variable domain, filled in from reference TRBV29-1 and TRBJ2-5, reads SAVISQKPSRDICQRGTSLTIQCQVDSQVTMMFWYRQQPGQSLTLIATANQGSEATYESGFVIDKFPISRPNLTFSTLTVSNMSPEDSSIYLCSVENLGTPKGTQYFGPGTRLLVL.